The 27 T cell receptor beta chains below all came from one sample that was sequenced in a study of blood T cell repertoires in COVID-19. Clones were read by immunoSEQ multiplex PCR, and TCRdb kept only the in-frame ones, dropping some. The sample includes 80,000 to 100,000 clones, 88% seen only once; the top ten take roughly 2.1%. Sequencing used peripheral blood. These receptors were collected from a man between 50 and 59 years old with COVID-19, enrolled during active disease.

The rearrangement uses TRBV9 and TRBJ2-3; D might be TRBD2 (6 bases). CDR1 and CDR2 from the germline V gene are SGDLS and YYNGEE. Trimming stripped 5 bases from V and 3 bases from J, with 13 bases between. There are 14 residues in the CDR3. The CDR3 DNA reads as TGTGCCAGCAGTGGCGGGGTCTGGACAGATACGCAGTATTTT. Translation: CASSGGVWTDTQYF.

The V and J genes are TRBV5-1 and TRBJ1-2; D not resolved. Germline CDR1 SGHRS, CDR2 YFSETQ. The CDR3 is made up of 15 amino acids. V lost 4 bases and J lost 0, with 13 bases in between. CDR3 sequence (DNA): TGCGCCAGCAGCCCCCCTGACGGAGCTAACTATGGCTACACCTTC. Encoded protein: CASSPPDGANYGYTF.

The chain uses TRBV7-2 and TRBJ1-1, with TRBD1 matching 8 bases. J lost 1 base, V lost 5 bases, and 6 bases had no gene match. Germline CDR1 reads SGHTA; CDR2 reads FQGNSA. The CDR3 consists of 15 residues. DNA for the CDR3: TGTGCCAGCAGCGTGGACAGGGCGGCGAACACTGAAGCTTTCTTT. Amino acids: CASSVDRAANTEAFF.

This clone has only a few counts. This rearrangement joins TRBV7-3 to TRBJ1-5; perhaps TRBD1 as D (5 bases). V lost 5 bases and J lost 0, with 29 bases in between. Germline CDR1 and CDR2: SGHTA and FQGTGA. The CDR3 runs to 21 residues. CDR3 nucleotides: TGTGCCAGCAGCGCATCAATGGGGCCGACGGAACGGGCATATAGCAATCAGCCCCAGCATTTT. It translates to CASSASMGPTERAYSNQPQHF.

The chain joins TRBV28 to TRBJ1-5; 8 nucleotides line up with TRBD1. V lost 6 bases and J lost 4; bases outside the gene matches: 11. CDR3 length: 16 residues. Germline CDR1 reads MDHEN; CDR2 reads SYDVKM. CDR3 bases: TGTGCCAGCAGCCGATATCAGGGGGCGGGAAATCAGCCCCAGCATTTT. Translated, it gives CASSRYQGAGNQPQHF.

This sequence joins TRBV28 and TRBJ2-1; D may be TRBD2 (6 bases). The CDR3 is 14 amino acids. From germline, CDR1 is MDHEN and CDR2 SYDVKM. Trimming shortened V by 7 bases and J by 9 bases, and 19 bases separated the two germline ends. The CDR3 region is CASTQRDSRLEQFF. Written as DNA, the CDR3 is TGTGCCAGCACTCAACGGGACTCCCGTCTTGAGCAGTTCTTC.

The CDR3 DNA follows: TGTGCCAGCAGCTTGGACAGGGGATACGAGCAGTACTTC. Translating it yields CASSLDRGYEQYF. This chain joins TRBV5-6 and TRBJ2-7; the match to TRBD1 covers 7 bases. Germline trimming cut 0 bases from V and 4 bases from J; bases unmatched to any gene: 1. CDR3 length equals 13 residues. The germline V gene encodes CDR1 SGHDT and CDR2 YYEEEE.

DNA for the CDR3: TGTGCCAGCAGCTTGGAGGCTCTCGGGACAGGAGGGGAGCTGTTTTTT. Protein: CASSLEALGTGGELFF. This chain links TRBV5-4 with TRBJ2-2, with 8 bases lining up with TRBD1. V lost 0 bases to trimming and J lost 8 bases; unmatched junction nucleotides: 9. The CDR3 sequence is 16 residues long. The germline gives CDR1 SGHNT, CDR2 YYREEE (reference sequence).

This chain uses TRBV28 with TRBJ2-7, with 8 bases lining up with TRBD1. With V trimmed by 7 bases and J by 6 bases, 17 bases remained unmatched. The CDR3 contains 16 residues. Germline V gene sequence: CDR1 MDHEN, CDR2 SYDVKM. DNA of the CDR3: TGTGCCAGCACTATCACCGGCCGGACAGGGAATCGCGAGCAGTACTTC. It specifies CASTITGRTGNREQYF.

This chain uses TRBV19 with TRBJ1-5; D unresolved. Germline CDR1 reads LNHDA; CDR2 reads SQIVND (reference sequence). With 3 bases removed from V and 4 bases from J, the gap between germline ends came to 10 bases. CDR3 size: 14 residues. CDR3 bases: TGTGCCAGTAGTATCGGAAACAGTAATCAGCCCCAGCATTTT. Translated: CASSIGNSNQPQHF.

This chain links TRBV7-2 with TRBJ1-5; perhaps TRBD1 as D (5 bases). The CDR3 covers 14 residues. The germline V gene has CDR1 SGHTA and CDR2 FQGNSA. V was cut by 5 bases and J by 4 bases, with 12 bases left in between. The CDR3 nucleotides are TGTGCCAGCAGCGTCACCCCAGGGAATCAGCCCCAGCATTTT. It is translated as CASSVTPGNQPQHF.

The CDR3 sequence is CASSDGQSNYGYTF. The CDR3 DNA is TGCGCCAGCAGTGACGGACAGTCAAACTATGGCTACACCTTC. The chain joins TRBV10-2 to TRBJ1-2; the D gene is possibly TRBD1 (6 bases). This CDR3 has 14 residues. V was clipped by 3 bases and J by 2 bases, with 10 bases between them. Germline assignment: CDR1 WSHSY and CDR2 SAAADI.

V and J are TRBV7-9 and TRBJ2-1; 11 bases are shared with TRBD2. The CDR3 loop spans 19 amino acids. With 1 base clipped from V and 2 bases from J, the junction kept 10 bases outside the gene matches. Germline assignment: CDR1 SEHNR and CDR2 FQNEAQ (reference sequence). In nucleotides, the CDR3 is TGTGCCAGCAGCTTAGTCGGTGCGCCTAGCGGGGGGACCTACAATGAGCAGTTCTTC. Translating it yields CASSLVGAPSGGTYNEQFF. The full variable domain, completed using reference TRBV7-9 and TRBJ2-1, is DTGVSQNPRHKITKRGQNVTFRCDPISEHNRLYWYRQTLGQGPEFLTYFQNEAQLEKSRLLSDRFSAERPKGSFSTLEIQRTEQGDSAMYLCASSLVGAPSGGTYNEQFFGPGTRLTVL.

V gene TRBV29-1 combines with J gene TRBJ1-3, with TRBD1 matching 9 bases. CDR3 length: 17 amino acids. CDR1 is SQVTM, CDR2 ANQGSEA, per germline. With 1 base clipped from V and 0 bases from J, the junction kept 7 bases outside the gene matches. In DNA, the CDR3 is TGCAGCGTTGAAGGAGTACAGGGGGCCCACTCTGGAAACACCATATATTTT. This codes for CSVEGVQGAHSGNTIYF.

This sequence joins TRBV28 and TRBJ1-5, with 7 bases lining up with TRBD1. The V gene end was trimmed by 5 bases and the J gene end by 0 bases; junction bases not matched to a gene: 13. The CDR3 totals 18 residues. Germline assignment: CDR1 MDHEN and CDR2 SYDVKM. In DNA form, the CDR3 reads TGTGCCAGCAGTCGCCCCCGCGGGACAGCATATAGCAATCAGCCCCAGCATTTT. This gives the protein CASSRPRGTAYSNQPQHF.

Remarks on this clone: The same CDR3 also results from other DNA sequences found in this sample. The rearrangement joins TRBV10-2 to TRBJ1-1; tentatively, D is TRBD1 (6 bases). With 5 bases removed from V and 0 bases from J, the gap between germline ends came to 19 bases. CDR1 is WSHSY and CDR2 is SAAADI in the germline V gene. The length of the CDR3 is 17 residues. The CDR3 region has the DNA TGCGCCAGCAGTCCACAGATTCCGGACAGCATGAACACTGAAGCTTTCTTT. The encoded protein is CASSPQIPDSMNTEAFF.

The rearrangement uses TRBV28 and TRBJ1-2, with 7 bases lining up with TRBD1. Germline trimming cut 10 bases from V and 4 bases from J; bases unmatched to any gene: 3. Germline CDR1 is MDHEN and CDR2 is SYDVKM. The CDR3 has 11 residues. The CDR3 loop reads CAIGTVYGYTF. The CDR3 DNA follows: TGTGCCATCGGGACAGTCTATGGCTACACCTTC.

The rearrangement uses TRBV2 and TRBJ1-2; possibly TRBD1 for D (5 bases). CDR1 is SNHLY, CDR2 FYNNEI, per germline. Trimming cost V 3 bases and J 0 bases, with 5 bases left between them. This CDR3 has 13 amino acids. CDR3 in amino acids: CASSDRANYGYTF. CDR3 DNA sequence: TGTGCCAGCAGTGACAGGGCTAACTATGGCTACACCTTC.

The chain is built from TRBV19 and TRBJ1-2; TRBD1 aligns across 8 bases. Germline V gives CDR1 LNHDA, CDR2 SQIVND (reference sequence). The J segment lost 7 bases and the V segment lost 7 bases, leaving 5 bases of the junction unmatched. This CDR3 has 12 amino acids. This chain's CDR3 is CASTRTGSGYTF. As DNA, the CDR3 is TGTGCCAGTACCAGGACAGGGAGTGGCTACACCTTC.

The chain combines TRBV5-4 with TRBJ2-2, with 7 bases identical to TRBD1. CDR1 is SGHNT and CDR2 is YYREEE in the germline V gene (reference sequence). Trimming took 3 bases from V and 7 from J; bases not matched to a gene: 9. This CDR3 spans 15 amino acids. CDR3 DNA sequence: TGTGCCAGCAGCTCGCGCGACAGGGCGAGCGGGGAGCTGTTTTTT. Translated, it gives CASSSRDRASGELFF.

This chain uses TRBV10-3 with TRBJ1-5, with 8 bases lining up with TRBD1. Germline-derived CDR1 and CDR2 are ENHRY and SYGVKD. This CDR3 comprises 16 residues. The trim removed 8 bases at V and 0 bases at J, leaving 9 bases unmatched. The CDR3 loop is CAIGQGASNSNQPQHF. For the CDR3, the DNA is TGTGCCATCGGGCAGGGGGCGAGCAATAGCAATCAGCCCCAGCATTTT.

V and J are TRBV28 and TRBJ2-7; 11 bases are a match to TRBD1. Trimming took 5 bases from V and 0 from J; bases not matched to a gene: 6. Germline V gives CDR1 MDHEN, CDR2 SYDVKM. The CDR3 contains 16 residues. The CDR3 loop is CASSPPGTGGSYEQYF. CDR3 nucleotide sequence: TGTGCCAGCAGTCCCCCCGGGACAGGGGGCTCCTACGAGCAGTACTTC.

The rearrangement uses TRBV19 and TRBJ2-3; TRBD1 might be the D (5 bases). The CDR3 is 12 amino acids. CDR1 and CDR2 from the germline V gene are LNHDA and SQIVND (reference sequence). Trimming took 6 bases from V and 4 from J, leaving 8 bases between them. Here the CDR3 reads CASRGAADTQYF. The DNA for the CDR3 is TGTGCCAGTAGAGGGGCTGCAGATACGCAGTATTTT. Complete variable domain (other parts from reference TRBV19 and TRBJ2-3): DGGITQSPKYLFRKEGQNVTLSCEQNLNHDAMYWYRQDPGQGLRLIYYSQIVNDFQKGDIAEGYSVSREKKESFPLTVTSAQKNPTAFYLCASRGAADTQYFGPGTRLTVL.

The chain couples TRBV2 to TRBJ1-6; D is ambiguous. From germline, CDR1 is SNHLY and CDR2 FYNNEI. This CDR3 comprises 15 residues. The V end lost 1 base, the J end lost 3 bases, and 7 bases lay between the germline ends. The CDR3 coding sequence is TGTGCCAGCAGTGAAGGAGGGTACTATAATTCACCCCTCCACTTT. Translated, it gives CASSEGGYYNSPLHF.

The rearrangement links TRBV7-9 to TRBJ2-6, with no clear D. CDR3 length equals 15 residues. Germline CDR1 SEHNR, CDR2 FQNEAQ (reference sequence). V lost 5 bases, J lost 0 bases, and 8 bases lay in between. The CDR3 here is CASSPHISGANVLTF. The CDR3 DNA reads as TGTGCCAGCAGCCCTCACATCTCTGGGGCCAACGTCCTGACTTTC.

The chain combines TRBV5-1 with TRBJ1-6, with D perhaps TRBD1 (5 bases). The CDR3 is made up of 17 amino acids. Trimming left V 2 bases short and J 0 bases short, with 12 bases between. Looked up from germline, CDR1 is SGHRS and CDR2 is YFSETQ. This CDR3 reads CASSFAGPSSYNSPLHF. Here the CDR3 DNA reads TGCGCCAGCAGCTTCGCGGGACCTTCCTCCTATAATTCACCCCTCCACTTT.

The chain has TRBV6-5 and TRBJ1-6, with TRBD1 as a possible D gene (6 bases). V lost 2 bases to trimming and J lost 8 bases, with 13 bases between them. This CDR3 spans 15 amino acids. The germline V gene encodes CDR1 MNHEY and CDR2 SVGAGI. For the CDR3, the DNA is TGTGCCAGCAGTTACCAACAGGGTCGTGATTCACCCCTCCACTTT. Residues: CASSYQQGRDSPLHF.